This entry lists 2 T cell receptor beta chains sequenced from one sample in a study of blood T cell repertoires in COVID-19. Data came from immunoSEQ multiplex PCR; TCRdb stores just in-frame clones and leaves some out. This sample yields about 140,000 clones, of which 60% to 80% are seen a single time; roughly 9% belongs to the top ten. Sequences were obtained from peripheral blood. All receptors derive from a woman aged 50 to 60 with active or convalescent COVID-19.

This chain uses TRBV6-1 with TRBJ1-6; 9 bases agree with TRBD1. The CDR3 is 13 residues long. Germline trimming cut 6 bases from V and 13 bases from J; bases unmatched to any gene: 7. CDR1 and CDR2 from the germline V gene are MNHNS and SASEGT. CDR3 bases: TGTGCCAGCAGGGCCGGACAGGGGAATCCCCTCCACTTT. Residues: CASRAGQGNPLHF.

J is TRBJ1-5 and V is TRBV7-2; D unclear. CDR3 size: 14 residues. V was clipped by 1 base and J by 6 bases, with 10 bases between them. Germline CDR1 is SGHTA and CDR2 is FQGNSA. CDR3 amino acids: CASSLVGRGQPQHF. CDR3 in DNA: TGTGCCAGCAGCTTAGTAGGGCGGGGTCAGCCCCAGCATTTT.